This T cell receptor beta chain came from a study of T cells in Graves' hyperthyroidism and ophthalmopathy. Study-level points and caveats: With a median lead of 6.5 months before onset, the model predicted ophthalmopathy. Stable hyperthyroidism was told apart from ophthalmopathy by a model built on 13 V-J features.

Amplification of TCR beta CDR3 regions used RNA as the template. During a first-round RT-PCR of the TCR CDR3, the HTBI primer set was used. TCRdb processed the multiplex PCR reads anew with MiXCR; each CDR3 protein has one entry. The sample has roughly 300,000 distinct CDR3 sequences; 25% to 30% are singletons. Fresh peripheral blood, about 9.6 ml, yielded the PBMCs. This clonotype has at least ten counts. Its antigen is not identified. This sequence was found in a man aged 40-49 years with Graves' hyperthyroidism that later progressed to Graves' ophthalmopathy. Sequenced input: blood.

The CDR3 DNA reads TGTGCCAGCAGCTCATCGAGGGGTCGAGAGACCCAGTACTTC. The encoded protein is CASSSSRGRETQYF. The gene calls are TRBV12-3 or TRBV12-4 and TRBJ2-5; the D call may be TRBD1 or TRBD2 (5 bases each). The CDR3 consists of 14 residues. V dropped 6 bases and J dropped 4 bases, with 15 bases sitting between them.